The 32 T cell receptor beta chains presented below share a single source sample, sequenced in a study of blood T cell repertoires in COVID-19. Only in-frame clones appear in the TCRdb table, and some are missing; sequencing was by immunoSEQ multiplex PCR. The sample gives fewer than 30,000 clones, roughly 90% of which show up once; roughly 2.8% is in the top ten. Sequenced material: peripheral blood. All receptors come from a human donor in a cohort sampled during active COVID-19.

The chain recombines TRBV5-8 with TRBJ1-2, with 7 nucleotides matching TRBD1. Germline V gives CDR1 SGHTS, CDR2 YDEGEE. The CDR3 spans 15 residues. With V trimmed by 4 bases and J by 10 bases, 16 bases remained unmatched. CDR3 sequence reads: CASSVGQLVTRLYTF. As DNA, the CDR3 is TGTGCCAGCAGCGTGGGACAGTTAGTAACCCGGCTCTACACCTTC.

In its sample, this clone was seen once. V is TRBV6-5 and J is TRBJ2-2; 9 positions agree with TRBD1. Losses at the gene ends were 6 bases for V and 7 bases for J; bases not matched to a gene: 9. This CDR3 has 15 amino acids. CDR1 is MNHEY and CDR2 is SVGAGI in the germline V gene. The CDR3 region has the DNA TGTGCCAGCAGCGGGGCGACAGGGGGGATCGGGGAGCTGTTTTTT. Translation: CASSGATGGIGELFF.

The chain employs TRBV5-1 and TRBJ2-5; 7 bases align to TRBD1. This CDR3 region has 13 residues. V gave up 5 bases and J gave up 6 bases; unmatched junction bases: 7. The germline V gene has CDR1 SGHRS and CDR2 YFSETQ. CDR3 DNA sequence: TGCGCCAGCAGGGCAGGGGGTAGCAAGACCCAGTACTTC. It codes for CASRAGGSKTQYF. The full variable domain, in which reference TRBV5-1 and TRBJ2-5 provide the parts outside the CDR3, is KAGVTQTPRYLIKTRGQQVTLSCSPISGHRSVSWYQQTPGQGLQFLFEYFSETQRNKGNFPGRFSGRQFSNSRSEMNVSTLELGDSALYLCASRAGGSKTQYFGPGTRLLVL.

This rearrangement joins TRBV11-3 to TRBJ2-2; the D is unclear. Trimming shortened V by 7 bases and J by 4 bases, and 16 bases separated the two germline ends. Germline-derived CDR1 and CDR2 are SGHNT and YENEEA. The CDR3 covers 15 residues. This chain's CDR3 is CASTVESHSTGELFF. The CDR3 nucleotides read TGTGCCAGCACCGTCGAGAGTCATAGCACCGGGGAGCTGTTTTTT.

The CDR3 DNA follows: TGTGCCAGCAGTGAAGGACCCGGGTTCTATTCACCCCTCCACTTT. Translated, it gives CASSEGPGFYSPLHF. The chain is built from TRBV6-1 and TRBJ1-6, with no clear D. Germline values: CDR1 MNHNS, CDR2 SASEGT. The V end lost 1 base, the J end lost 8 bases, and 12 bases lay between the germline ends. The CDR3 has 15 amino acids.

CDR3 bases: TGCAGCGTTGACCGAGCGGGGGGTTTAGAGACCCAGTACTTC. This sequence encodes CSVDRAGGLETQYF. The chain uses TRBV29-1 and TRBJ2-5; 9 bases match TRBD2. The CDR3 is made up of 14 amino acids. The trim removed 3 bases at V and 4 bases at J, leaving 6 bases unmatched. Germline loops: CDR1 SQVTM, CDR2 ANQGSEA. Full variable domain (outside the CDR3, taken from reference TRBV29-1 and TRBJ2-5): SAVISQKPSRDICQRGTSLTIQCQVDSQVTMMFWYRQQPGQSLTLIATANQGSEATYESGFVIDKFPISRPNLTFSTLTVSNMSPEDSSIYLCSVDRAGGLETQYFGPGTRLLVL.

The chain couples TRBV2 to TRBJ2-4, with 8 positions matching TRBD1. V was pared by 3 bases and J by 5 bases, with 9 bases of the junction left unmatched. This CDR3 has 16 residues. Germline CDR1 and CDR2: SNHLY and FYNNEI. For the CDR3, the DNA is TGTGCCAGCAGTGACCTCAGGGGGCGGTCCGAAAACATTCAGTACTTC. Translating gives CASSDLRGRSENIQYF. The variable domain in full, completed from reference TRBV2 and TRBJ2-4, reads EPEVTQTPSHQVTQMGQEVILRCVPISNHLYFYWYRQILGQKVEFLVSFYNNEISEKSEIFDDQFSVERPDGSNFTLKIRSTKLEDSAMYFCASSDLRGRSENIQYFGAGTRLSVL.

V and J are TRBV19 and TRBJ2-2, with 8 nucleotides matching TRBD1. V shed 7 bases, J shed 3 bases, and the junction held 4 bases outside the gene matches. Germline V gene lookup returns CDR1 LNHDA and CDR2 SQIVND (reference sequence). This CDR3 is built from 14 residues. The CDR3 here is CASTDRGHTGELFF. The CDR3 DNA reads TGTGCCAGTACCGACAGGGGTCACACCGGGGAGCTGTTTTTT.

J is TRBJ2-5 and V is TRBV9, with TRBD2 matching over 8 bases. The V gene end was trimmed by 0 bases and the J gene end by 4 bases; junction bases not matched to a gene: 2. The CDR3 runs 14 residues. CDR1 is SGDLS, CDR2 YYNGEE, per germline. The CDR3 DNA is TGTGCCAGCAGCGTAGGCGGGGGGCTAGAGACCCAGTACTTC. This codes for CASSVGGGLETQYF.

The count of this clone is one. The rearrangement links TRBV24-1 to TRBJ1-5; unclear D gene. V dropped 2 bases and J dropped 2 bases, with 9 bases sitting between them. CDR1 and CDR2 from the germline V gene are KGHDR and SFDVKD. The CDR3 is 15 residues long. This CDR3 reads CATSDSHGGNQPQHF. Written as DNA, the CDR3 is TGTGCCACCAGTGATTCCCACGGGGGCAATCAGCCCCAGCATTTT.

This chain joins TRBV3-1 (or the pseudogene TRBV3-2) and TRBJ2-5; 7 bases agree with TRBD1. This CDR3 has 15 residues. Germline V gene data show CDR1 as LGHDT and CDR2 as YNNKEL (reference sequence). V lost 0 bases and J lost 5; bases outside the gene matches: 6. This CDR3 is CASSQDSGRGETQYF. The CDR3 coding sequence is TGTGCCAGCAGCCAAGATAGTGGCAGGGGGGAGACCCAGTACTTC.

This chain joins TRBV27 and TRBJ1-3; perhaps TRBD1 as D (6 bases). CDR1 and CDR2 from the germline V gene are MNHEY and SMNVEV (reference sequence). Trimming took 3 bases from V and 2 from J, leaving 8 bases between them. This CDR3 contains 14 residues. The CDR3 DNA follows: TGTGCCAGCAGTTTCGGACAGACTGGAAACACCATATATTTT. Residues: CASSFGQTGNTIYF.

The rearrangement uses TRBV5-1 and TRBJ2-1; 7 bases match TRBD1. The CDR3 sequence is 15 residues long. V lost 4 bases and J lost 15; bases outside the gene matches: 19. Looked up from germline, CDR1 is SGHRS and CDR2 is YFSETQ. In nucleotides, the CDR3 is TGCGCCAGCAGCCCCAAGTCAGACGGAGACAGGGCCCGGTTCTTC. Translated, it gives CASSPKSDGDRARFF.

The gene calls are TRBV24-1 and TRBJ1-1; unclear D gene. CDR1 is KGHDR, CDR2 SFDVKD, per germline. V gave up 7 bases and J gave up 0 bases, with 14 bases separating them. The CDR3 consists of 15 residues. The CDR3 nucleotides are TGTGCCACCAGGGCTAACGACGCGGTGAACACTGAAGCTTTCTTT. Its protein is CATRANDAVNTEAFF.

CDR3 region: CASSDQPTGGTYGYTF. DNA for the CDR3: TGTGCCAGCAGTGATCAGCCGACAGGGGGTACCTATGGCTACACCTTC. The J gene is TRBJ1-2, the V gene TRBV2, with 9 bases lining up with TRBD1. The CDR3 length is 16 residues. Germline assignment: CDR1 SNHLY and CDR2 FYNNEI. With 3 bases clipped from V and 4 bases from J, the junction kept 9 bases outside the gene matches. The complete variable domain, with remaining parts taken from reference TRBV2 and TRBJ1-2, reads EPEVTQTPSHQVTQMGQEVILRCVPISNHLYFYWYRQILGQKVEFLVSFYNNEISEKSEIFDDQFSVERPDGSNFTLKIRSTKLEDSAMYFCASSDQPTGGTYGYTFGSGTRLTVV.

This chain joins TRBV9 and TRBJ2-3; 9 nucleotides match TRBD2. Germline trimming cut 1 base from V and 6 bases from J; bases unmatched to any gene: 6. Germline CDR1 is SGDLS and CDR2 is YYNGEE. The CDR3 length is 15 residues. The CDR3, as DNA: TGTGCCAGCAGCGTAAGCGGGGGGTCAGGGGATACGCAGTATTTT. It translates to CASSVSGGSGDTQYF.

This chain connects TRBV15 to TRBJ2-7; 9 bases are shared with TRBD1. The CDR3 covers 16 residues. Per the germline V gene, CDR1 is LNHNV and CDR2 is YYDKDF (reference sequence). V lost 1 base and J lost 3; bases outside the gene matches: 7. Here the CDR3 reads CATSRGPGQGNYEQYF. In DNA form, the CDR3 reads TGTGCCACCAGCAGAGGACCGGGACAGGGAAACTACGAGCAGTACTTC. Filled out from reference TRBV15 and TRBJ2-7, the complete variable domain reads DAMVIQNPRYQVTQFGKPVTLSCSQTLNHNVMYWYQQKSSQAPKLLFHYYDKDFNNEADTPDNFQSRRPNTSFCFLDIRSPGLGDTAMYLCATSRGPGQGNYEQYFGPGTRLTVT.

V gene TRBV11-2 combines with J gene TRBJ2-2, with D maybe TRBD2 (6 bases). The CDR3 is made up of 15 amino acids. The germline CDR1 and CDR2 sequences are SGHAT and FQNNGV. V lost 2 bases and J 5 bases, leaving 12 bases between the germline ends. CDR3 in DNA: TGTGCCAGCAGCTTATGGGGGGATAGGACCGGGGAGCTGTTTTTT. It encodes CASSLWGDRTGELFF.

The gene calls are TRBV27 and TRBJ1-1; 7 bases match TRBD1. The CDR3 consists of 14 residues. The V gene's germline CDR1 is MNHEY and CDR2 SMNVEV (reference sequence). Trimming cost V 6 bases and J 3 bases; bases outside gene matches: 7. CDR3 protein: CASRRQGYYTEAFF. DNA for the CDR3: TGTGCCAGCAGGAGACAGGGATATTACACTGAAGCTTTCTTT.

This rearrangement joins TRBV6-5 to TRBJ2-1; TRBD2 matches 7 bases. The CDR3 spans 13 residues. V was clipped by 9 bases and J by 8 bases; unmatched bases: 10. Per the germline V gene, CDR1 is MNHEY and CDR2 is SVGAGI. The CDR3 protein is CASRNRDYDEQFF. CDR3 sequence (DNA): TGTGCCAGTCGCAACCGGGACTATGATGAGCAGTTCTTC.

The V call is TRBV4-1, the J call TRBJ1-2, with 9 bases lining up with TRBD1. CDR3 size: 15 residues. The V gene's germline CDR1 is MGHRA and CDR2 YSYEKL. Trimming cost V 2 bases and J 2 bases; bases outside gene matches: 3. CDR3 nucleotide sequence: TGCGCCAGCAGCCAACCTGGGACAGGGAACTATGGCTACACCTTC. Protein product: CASSQPGTGNYGYTF.

V is TRBV6-5 and J is TRBJ2-3; D is ambiguous. The CDR3 extends over 15 amino acids. V was trimmed by 0 bases and J by 0 bases, leaving 7 bases between them. Germline CDR1 is MNHEY and CDR2 is SVGAGI. CDR3 residues: CASSYSGRSTDTQYF. DNA for the CDR3: TGTGCCAGCAGTTACTCCGGTAGAAGCACAGATACGCAGTATTTT.

The chain joins TRBV5-1 to TRBJ2-1, with 8 bases identical to TRBD1. The V and J ends lost 6 bases and 9 bases, in that order; junction bases with no gene match: 8. CDR1 is SGHRS, CDR2 YFSETQ, per germline. There are 13 residues in the CDR3. The CDR3 loop reads CASMVTGEVEQFF. The CDR3 DNA sequence: TGCGCCAGCATGGTGACAGGGGAGGTTGAGCAGTTCTTC.

This chain connects TRBV6-5 to TRBJ2-1; D may be TRBD2 (6 bases). V was trimmed by 8 bases and J by 10 bases, leaving 9 bases between them. In germline, CDR1 is MNHEY, CDR2 SVGAGI. The CDR3 covers 10 residues. CDR3 nucleotides: TGTGCCAGCCCTCGGGGGGAGCAGTTCTTC. It is translated as CASPRGEQFF.

The chain combines TRBV5-4 with TRBJ2-3, with D possibly TRBD2 on 5 matching bases. Trimming took off 1 base at V and 6 bases at J, with 9 bases between the two ends. This CDR3 has 13 residues. Germline V CDR1 and CDR2: SGHNT, YYREEE (reference sequence). CDR3 coding DNA: TGTGCCAGCAGCTTGATTGGCGGGGATACGCAGTATTTT. Residues: CASSLIGGDTQYF.

The rearrangement joins TRBV5-4 to TRBJ2-3; TRBD1 matches at 7 bases. The CDR3 spans 15 residues. Germline V gives CDR1 SGHNT, CDR2 YYREEE (reference sequence). V lost 4 bases to trimming and J lost 6 bases; unmatched junction nucleotides: 11. CDR3 sequence: CASSPRTGVMDTQYF. The CDR3 bases are TGTGCCAGCAGCCCGAGGACAGGTGTGATGGATACGCAGTATTTT.

The CDR3 bases are TGCGCCAGCAGCCGTTTGGGGGCAGGCTACGCTGAAGCTTTCTTT. Translating it yields CASSRLGAGYAEAFF. The chain is built from TRBV5-1 and TRBJ1-1, with D possibly TRBD1 on 6 matching bases. In germline, CDR1 is SGHRS, CDR2 YFSETQ. The ends were cut back, 4 bases at V and 6 bases at J, with 19 bases in the middle. The CDR3 extends over 15 amino acids.

The V gene is TRBV6-5, the J gene TRBJ1-1, with D hard to call. The ends were cut back, 0 bases at V and 8 bases at J, with 10 bases in the middle. CDR3 size: 13 residues. Germline lookup yields CDR1 MNHEY and CDR2 SVGAGI. CDR3 bases: TGTGCCAGCAGTTACTCGGTCGTCCAGGAAGCTTTCTTT. Encoded protein: CASSYSVVQEAFF.

The chain recombines TRBV19 with TRBJ1-5, with D maybe TRBD1 (5 bases). Trimming left V 2 bases short and J 7 bases short, with 18 bases between. The CDR3 totals 16 residues. Germline values: CDR1 LNHDA, CDR2 SQIVND (reference sequence). In nucleotides, the CDR3 is TGTGCCAGTAGTATAACGGGGGGAAAAGGGTACCAGCCCCAGCATTTT. It specifies CASSITGGKGYQPQHF.

The chain links TRBV10-3 to TRBJ2-5, with 8 nucleotides matching TRBD1. Looked up from germline, CDR1 is ENHRY and CDR2 is SYGVKD. The CDR3 runs to 12 residues. V lost 4 bases to trimming and J lost 5 bases; unmatched junction nucleotides: 0. CDR3 DNA sequence: TGTGCCATCAGTGGACAGGGGGAGACCCAGTACTTC. Its translation: CAISGQGETQYF.

This chain joins TRBV5-1 and TRBJ2-3; D perhaps matches TRBD2 (5 bases). The germline V gene has CDR1 SGHRS and CDR2 YFSETQ. V was pared by 7 bases and J by 0 bases, with 15 bases between. The CDR3 contains 15 residues. CDR3 loop: CASFRTDSSTDTQYF. The CDR3 nucleotides read TGCGCCAGCTTCCGGACGGACTCTAGCACAGATACGCAGTATTTT.

V gene TRBV5-1 combines with J gene TRBJ2-1, with D uncertain. Germline CDR1 reads SGHRS; CDR2 reads YFSETQ. The length of the CDR3 is 12 residues. Deletions cut 0 bases from V and 8 bases from J, with 6 bases between. CDR3 sequence: CASSLAFDEQFF. The DNA for the CDR3 is TGCGCCAGCAGCTTGGCTTTTGATGAGCAGTTCTTC.